This T cell receptor (beta chain) was profiled in a study of blood T cell repertoires in COVID-19. Study as a whole: Sites across the United States, Italy and Spain contributed samples from acute and convalescent COVID-19. PBMCs, B-cell-depleted T cells, or T cells were the source of the cDNA or gDNA that made up the material.

The CDR3 has 16 amino acids. From germline, CDR1 is LNHDA and CDR2 SQIVND (reference sequence). Losses at the gene ends were 4 bases for V and 4 bases for J; bases not matched to a gene: 7. Original methodology: Reference gene primer amplification gave estimated nucleated cell counts. The table came from immunoSEQ multiplex PCR; TCRdb's copy has only in-frame clones and leaves some out. V and J calls and clone size are as listed in that table; D and trimming were resolved from the DNA. The data contain 120,000 or so clones, 87% of them singletons. Sequenced material: peripheral blood. The J gene is TRBJ2-2, the V gene TRBV19, with 9 bases matching TRBD1. The source of this sequence is a human donor in a cohort sampled during active COVID-19. The chain's CDR3 is CASSTRTGAGTGELFF. In nucleotides, the CDR3 is TGTGCCAGTAGTACCAGGACAGGGGCCGGCACCGGGGAGCTGTTTTTT.